This T cell receptor (beta chain) was documented in a study of T cells in Graves' hyperthyroidism and ophthalmopathy. Whole-study context: At initial diagnosis, before any treatment had begun, peripheral blood was obtained. Study results and caveats: Among clonotypes expanded in thyroid above 0.001, most were also found in blood.

Points on this clonotype: Its cognate antigen is unknown. This is likely a read error, given that the CDR3 carries no conserved phenylalanine or tryptophan at its end.

RNA transcripts gave rise to amplified TCR beta CDR3 regions. In the first-round RT-PCR of the TCR CDR3, the HTBI primer set was used. TCRdb re-analysed the multiplex PCR reads in MiXCR, keeping a single row per CDR3 protein. Among some 420,000 distinct CDR3 sequences listed, roughly an eighth were seen once. Germline V gives CDR1 SGDLS, CDR2 YYNGEE. Trimming removed 3 bases from V and 0 bases from J, with 17 bases in between. The CDR3 is 17 amino acids. Graves' hyperthyroidism qualified as stable when ophthalmopathy did not progress within 18 months. Together with thyroid ultrasound, orbital computed tomography, serum thyroxine and TRAb, clinical symptoms were used for diagnoses.

The chain combines TRBV9 with TRBJ2-3; a weak D match, TRBD1 (6 bases). Material: blood. This receptor was obtained from a woman under 30 with Graves' hyperthyroidism. The CDR3 DNA follows: TGTGCCAGCAGCGGACCTTGGGGGCGCCCTAGCACAGATACGCAGTATTCT. It codes for CASSGPWGRPSTDTQYS.